These T cell receptor beta chains were read from a single sample in a study of OX40 agonist ivuxolimab in advanced cancers. Clones were read by immunoSEQ multiplex PCR, and TCRdb kept only the in-frame ones, dropping some. The profile shows about 70,000 clones, more than 75% of them singletons. This sample comprised CD4+ or CD8+ T cells sorted from blood, obtained in a trial of the OX40 agonist ivuxolimab. Receptors originate from an adult with an advanced solid tumor such as melanoma, head and neck, liver or kidney cancer. The CDR3 runs from the conserved cysteine through the conserved F or W.

V gene: TRBV10-3
CDR3 length: 13
J gene: TRBJ2-1
CDR3 protein: CAISSGEFSKQFF

V gene: TRBV6-1
CDR3 length: 11
J gene: TRBJ1-2
CDR3 protein: CASSGGLDYTF

V gene: TRBV6-5
CDR3 length: 15
J gene: TRBJ2-3
CDR3 protein: CASSYSTGRGNTQYF

V gene: TRBV9
CDR3 length: 15
J gene: TRBJ2-1
CDR3 protein: CASSPSGGYYNEQFF

V gene: TRBV6-1
CDR3 length: 18
J gene: TRBJ2-1
CDR3 protein: CASSEVPREASSYNEQFF

V gene: TRBV28
CDR3 length: 14
J gene: TRBJ2-7
CDR3 protein: CATHQQGSLHEQYF

V gene: TRBV14
CDR3 length: 15
J gene: TRBJ2-5
CDR3 protein: CASSGQPGRQETQYF

V gene: TRBV11-1
CDR3 length: 15
J gene: TRBJ2-3
CDR3 protein: CASSTSTSGRVTQYF

V gene: TRBV5-1
CDR3 length: 16
J gene: TRBJ2-3
CDR3 protein: CASSRSGGAGIDTQYF

V gene: TRBV6-4
CDR3 length: 14
J gene: TRBJ1-5
CDR3 protein: CASMTWDRNQPQHF